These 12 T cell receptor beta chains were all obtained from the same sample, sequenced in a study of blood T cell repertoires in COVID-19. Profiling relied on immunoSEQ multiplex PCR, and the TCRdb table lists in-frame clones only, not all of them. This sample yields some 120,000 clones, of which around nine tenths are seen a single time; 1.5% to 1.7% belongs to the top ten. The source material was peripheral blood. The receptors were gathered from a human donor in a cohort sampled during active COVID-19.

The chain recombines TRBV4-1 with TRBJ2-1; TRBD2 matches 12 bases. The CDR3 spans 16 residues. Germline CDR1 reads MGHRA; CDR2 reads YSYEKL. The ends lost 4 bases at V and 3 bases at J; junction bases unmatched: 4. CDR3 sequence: CASSPRLAGVYNEQFF. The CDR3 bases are TGCGCCAGCAGCCCCAGACTAGCGGGAGTCTACAATGAGCAGTTCTTC.

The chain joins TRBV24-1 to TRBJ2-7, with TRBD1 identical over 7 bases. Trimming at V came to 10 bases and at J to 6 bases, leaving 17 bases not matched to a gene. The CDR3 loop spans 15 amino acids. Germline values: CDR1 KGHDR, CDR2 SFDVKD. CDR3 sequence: CATSLEGGDVGEQYF. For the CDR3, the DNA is TGTGCCACGTCCCTTGAAGGGGGCGATGTTGGCGAGCAGTACTTC.

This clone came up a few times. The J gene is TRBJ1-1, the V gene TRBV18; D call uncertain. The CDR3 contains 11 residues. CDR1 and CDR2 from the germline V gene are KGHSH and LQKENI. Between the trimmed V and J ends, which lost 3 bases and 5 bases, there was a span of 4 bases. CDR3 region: CASSPETEAFF. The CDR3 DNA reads TGTGCCAGCTCACCGGAGACTGAAGCTTTCTTT.

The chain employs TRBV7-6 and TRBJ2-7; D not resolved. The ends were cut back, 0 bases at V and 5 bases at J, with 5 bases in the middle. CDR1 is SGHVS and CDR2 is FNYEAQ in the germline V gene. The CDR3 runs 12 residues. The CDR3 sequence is CASSLALHEQYF. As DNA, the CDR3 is TGTGCCAGCAGCTTAGCCCTCCACGAGCAGTACTTC. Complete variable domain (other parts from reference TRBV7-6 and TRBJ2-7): GAGVSQSPRYKVTKRGQDVALRCDPISGHVSLYWYRQALGQGPEFLTYFNYEAQQDKSGLPNDRFSAERPEGSISTLTIQRTEQRDSAMYRCASSLALHEQYFGPGTRLTVT.

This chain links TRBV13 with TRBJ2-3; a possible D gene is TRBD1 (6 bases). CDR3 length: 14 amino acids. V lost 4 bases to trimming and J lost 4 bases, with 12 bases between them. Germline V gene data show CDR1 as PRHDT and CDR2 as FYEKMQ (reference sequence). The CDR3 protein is CASSSQGTPDTQYF. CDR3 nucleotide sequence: TGTGCCAGCAGCTCCCAGGGGACGCCAGATACGCAGTATTTT. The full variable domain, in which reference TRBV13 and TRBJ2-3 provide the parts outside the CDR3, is AAGVIQSPRHLIKEKRETATLKCYPIPRHDTVYWYQQGPGQDPQFLISFYEKMQSDKGSIPDRFSAQQFSDYHSELNMSSLELGDSALYFCASSSQGTPDTQYFGPGTRLTVL.

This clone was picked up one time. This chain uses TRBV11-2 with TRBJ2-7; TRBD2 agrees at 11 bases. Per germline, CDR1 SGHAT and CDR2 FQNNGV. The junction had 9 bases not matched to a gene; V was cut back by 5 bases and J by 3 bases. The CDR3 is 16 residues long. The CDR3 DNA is TGTGCCAGCAGCCTTCTAGCGGGGGGATCCTTCTACGAGCAGTACTTC. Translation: CASSLLAGGSFYEQYF.

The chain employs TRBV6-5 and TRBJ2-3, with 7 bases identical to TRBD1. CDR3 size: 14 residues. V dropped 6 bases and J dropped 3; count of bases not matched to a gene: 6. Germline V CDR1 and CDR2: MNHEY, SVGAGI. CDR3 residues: CASRETGRTDTQYF. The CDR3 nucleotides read TGTGCCAGCAGAGAGACAGGGCGGACAGATACGCAGTATTTT.

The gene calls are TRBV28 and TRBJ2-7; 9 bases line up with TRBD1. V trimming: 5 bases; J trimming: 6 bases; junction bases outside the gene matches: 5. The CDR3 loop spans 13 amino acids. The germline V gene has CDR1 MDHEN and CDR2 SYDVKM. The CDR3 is CASSEQGAGEQYF. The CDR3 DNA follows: TGTGCCAGCAGTGAACAGGGGGCCGGCGAGCAGTACTTC. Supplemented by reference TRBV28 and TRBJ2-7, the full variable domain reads DVKVTQSSRYLVKRTGEKVFLECVQDMDHENMFWYRQDPGLGLRLIYFSYDVKMKEKGDIPEGYSVSREKKERFSLILESASTNQTSMYLCASSEQGAGEQYFGPGTRLTVT.

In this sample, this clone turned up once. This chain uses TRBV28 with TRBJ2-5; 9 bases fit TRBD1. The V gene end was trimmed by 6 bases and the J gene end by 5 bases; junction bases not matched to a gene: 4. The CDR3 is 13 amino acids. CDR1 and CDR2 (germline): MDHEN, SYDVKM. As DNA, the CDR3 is TGTGCCAGCAGGGGGACAGGGTTGGAGACCCAGTACTTC. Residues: CASRGTGLETQYF.

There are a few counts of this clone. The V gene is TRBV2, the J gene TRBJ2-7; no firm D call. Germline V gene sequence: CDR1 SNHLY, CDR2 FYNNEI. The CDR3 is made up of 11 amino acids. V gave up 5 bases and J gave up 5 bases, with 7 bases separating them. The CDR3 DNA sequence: TGTGCCAGCAGTTTCCGGGACGAGCAGTACTTC. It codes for CASSFRDEQYF. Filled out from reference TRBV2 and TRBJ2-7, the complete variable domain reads EPEVTQTPSHQVTQMGQEVILRCVPISNHLYFYWYRQILGQKVEFLVSFYNNEISEKSEIFDDQFSVERPDGSNFTLKIRSTKLEDSAMYFCASSFRDEQYFGPGTRLTVT.

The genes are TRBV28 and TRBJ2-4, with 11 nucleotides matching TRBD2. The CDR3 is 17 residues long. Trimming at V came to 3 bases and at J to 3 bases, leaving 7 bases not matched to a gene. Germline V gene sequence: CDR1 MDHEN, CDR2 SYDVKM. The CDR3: CASSLVGLAGGKNIQYF. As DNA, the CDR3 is TGTGCCAGCAGTTTGGTAGGCCTAGCGGGAGGCAAAAACATTCAGTACTTC.

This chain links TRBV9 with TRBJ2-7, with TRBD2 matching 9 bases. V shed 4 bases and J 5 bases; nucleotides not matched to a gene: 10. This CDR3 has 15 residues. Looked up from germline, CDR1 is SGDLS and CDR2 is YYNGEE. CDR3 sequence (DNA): TGTGCCAGCAGCCCGCCGGGACTAGCCGTAGACGAGCAGTACTTC. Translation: CASSPPGLAVDEQYF.